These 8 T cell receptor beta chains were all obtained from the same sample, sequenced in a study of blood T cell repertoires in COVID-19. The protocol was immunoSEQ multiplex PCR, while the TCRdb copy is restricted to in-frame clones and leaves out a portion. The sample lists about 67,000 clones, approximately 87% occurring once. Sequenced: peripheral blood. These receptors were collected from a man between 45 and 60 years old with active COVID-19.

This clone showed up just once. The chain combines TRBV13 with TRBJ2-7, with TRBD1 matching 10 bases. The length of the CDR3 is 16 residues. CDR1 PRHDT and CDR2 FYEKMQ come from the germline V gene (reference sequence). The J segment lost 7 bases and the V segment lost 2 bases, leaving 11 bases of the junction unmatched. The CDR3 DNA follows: TGTGCCAGCAGCTTAAAATCGACAGGGGGCTTGCAGGAGCAGTACTTC. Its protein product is CASSLKSTGGLQEQYF.

CDR3 bases: TGTGCCTGGAACGAACTCGGGACAGGGCTCAATGAGCAGTTCTTC. It encodes CAWNELGTGLNEQFF. This chain links TRBV30 with TRBJ2-1, with 9 bases aligning to TRBD1. Germline CDR1 GTSNPN, CDR2 SVGIG (reference sequence). CDR3 length equals 15 residues. V dropped 4 bases and J dropped 6; count of bases not matched to a gene: 10. Combining the CDR3 with reference TRBV30 and TRBJ2-1 gives the whole variable domain SQTIHQWPATLVQPVGSPLSLECTVEGTSNPNLYWYRQAAGRGLQLLFYSVGIGQISSEVPQNLSASRPQDRQFILSSKKLLLSDSGFYLCAWNELGTGLNEQFFGPGTRLTVL.

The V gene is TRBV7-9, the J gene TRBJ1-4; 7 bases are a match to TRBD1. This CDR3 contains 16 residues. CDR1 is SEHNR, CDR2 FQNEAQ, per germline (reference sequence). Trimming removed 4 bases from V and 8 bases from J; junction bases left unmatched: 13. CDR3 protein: CASSSTDRASGEKLFF. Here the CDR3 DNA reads TGTGCCAGCAGCTCCACCGACAGGGCGTCGGGAGAAAAACTGTTTTTT.

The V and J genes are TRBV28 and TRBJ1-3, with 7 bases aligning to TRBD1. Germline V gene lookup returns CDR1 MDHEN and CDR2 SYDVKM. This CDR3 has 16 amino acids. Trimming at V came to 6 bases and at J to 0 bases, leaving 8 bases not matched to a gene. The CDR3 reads CASSRTGQASGNTIYF. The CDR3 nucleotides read TGTGCCAGCAGCCGCACAGGACAGGCCTCTGGAAACACCATATATTTT.

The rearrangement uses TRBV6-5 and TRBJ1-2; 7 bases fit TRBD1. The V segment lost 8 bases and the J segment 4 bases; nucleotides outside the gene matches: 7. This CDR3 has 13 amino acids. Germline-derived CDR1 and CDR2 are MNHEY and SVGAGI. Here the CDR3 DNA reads TGTGCCAGCGGGCGGGACAGACTCTATGGCTACACCTTC. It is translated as CASGRDRLYGYTF.

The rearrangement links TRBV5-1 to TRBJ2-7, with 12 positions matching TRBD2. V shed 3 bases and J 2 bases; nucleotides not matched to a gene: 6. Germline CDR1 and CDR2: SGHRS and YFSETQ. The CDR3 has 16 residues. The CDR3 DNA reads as TGCGCCAGCAGCTCCTCACTAGCGGGAGGACCCTACGAGCAGTACTTC. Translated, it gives CASSSSLAGGPYEQYF.

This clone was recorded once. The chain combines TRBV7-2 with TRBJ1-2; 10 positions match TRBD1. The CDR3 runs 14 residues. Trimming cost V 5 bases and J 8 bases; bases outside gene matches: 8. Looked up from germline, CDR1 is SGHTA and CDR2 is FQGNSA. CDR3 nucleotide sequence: TGTGCCAGCAGCCCCGAGACAGGGGGCGTAGGCTACACCTTC. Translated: CASSPETGGVGYTF.

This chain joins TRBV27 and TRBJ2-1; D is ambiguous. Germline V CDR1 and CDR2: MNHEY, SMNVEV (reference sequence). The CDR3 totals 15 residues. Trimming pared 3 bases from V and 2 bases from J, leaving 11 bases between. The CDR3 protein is CASSLALQPYNEQFF. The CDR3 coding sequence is TGTGCCAGCAGTTTGGCTCTCCAACCCTACAATGAGCAGTTCTTC.